Reported below is one T cell receptor beta chain. Its specificity is unknown. Germline V gene lookup returns CDR1 DFQATT and CDR2 SNEGSKA (reference sequence). CDR3 length equals 16 residues. V lost 4 bases and J lost 0, with 16 bases in between. The data stem from a study of identical twins. Study-wide results and limits: The models gave estimates that fell short of the out-of-frame TCR alpha sharing seen in monozygotic twins. Abundant beta clonotypes from cord blood bore fewer insertions; memory repertoires lacked this pattern.

The authors used template switching to add a universal primer site and gave cDNA unique molecular identifiers. TCRdb reprocessed the 5' RACE reads with MiXCR, giving one entry per CDR3 protein. The sample carries fewer than 250,000 distinct CDR3 sequences, approximately 9% recorded once. With no exceptions, donors were healthy Caucasians. The material sequenced was memory (CD45RO+) T cells sorted from blood. The TCR was taken from a woman between 18 and 29 years old in good health. The chain combines TRBV20-1 with TRBJ1-5; a possible D gene is TRBD1 (5 bases). The CDR3 DNA sequence: TGCAGTGCTAATTCCCCGGCAGGGAATAGCAATCAGCCCCAGCATTTT. Protein product: CSANSPAGNSNQPQHF.